This entry lists 3 T cell receptor beta chains sequenced from one sample in a study of T-cell memory formation after mild COVID-19. Each CDR3 protein is one row after TCRdb ran MiXCR on the 5' RACE reads. Of around 110,000 distinct CDR3 sequences detected, 13% to 15% appear once; the ten largest clones hold about 39%. The material sequenced was PBMCs or a T cell subset sorted from them (not recorded which). These receptors were taken from a man in his late teens or twenties who had mild COVID-19 (a few samples of this study predate the infection). Cell type and time point are not known.

The V and J genes are TRBV4-3 and TRBJ1-2; 9 nucleotides align to TRBD1. Looked up from germline, CDR1 is LGHNA and CDR2 is YSLEER. The CDR3 consists of 18 residues. Trimming removed 0 bases from V and 4 bases from J; junction bases left unmatched: 12. CDR3 DNA: TGCGCCAGCAGCCAAGAATGGACAGGGGACCCGCTAGGCTATGGCTACACCTTC. Translation gives CASSQEWTGDPLGYGYTF.

This clonotype was seen a few times. The chain has TRBV9 and TRBJ2-7; tentatively, D is TRBD1 (6 bases). Trimming took off 4 bases at V and 3 bases at J, with 14 bases between the two ends. CDR1 and CDR2 from the germline V gene are SGDLS and YYNGEE. The CDR3 contains 14 residues. The CDR3 region is CASSHRDKLYEQYF. As DNA, the CDR3 is TGTGCCAGCAGCCATAGGGACAAACTCTACGAGCAGTACTTC.

The J gene is TRBJ2-2, the V gene TRBV12-3 or TRBV12-4, with TRBD1 as a possible D gene (6 bases). The V end was cut by 5 bases, the J end by 0 bases, with 13 bases between. CDR3 length: 16 amino acids. CDR3 region: CASSATQGPNTGELFF. CDR3 nucleotides: TGTGCCAGCAGTGCGACACAGGGTCCGAACACCGGGGAGCTGTTTTTT.